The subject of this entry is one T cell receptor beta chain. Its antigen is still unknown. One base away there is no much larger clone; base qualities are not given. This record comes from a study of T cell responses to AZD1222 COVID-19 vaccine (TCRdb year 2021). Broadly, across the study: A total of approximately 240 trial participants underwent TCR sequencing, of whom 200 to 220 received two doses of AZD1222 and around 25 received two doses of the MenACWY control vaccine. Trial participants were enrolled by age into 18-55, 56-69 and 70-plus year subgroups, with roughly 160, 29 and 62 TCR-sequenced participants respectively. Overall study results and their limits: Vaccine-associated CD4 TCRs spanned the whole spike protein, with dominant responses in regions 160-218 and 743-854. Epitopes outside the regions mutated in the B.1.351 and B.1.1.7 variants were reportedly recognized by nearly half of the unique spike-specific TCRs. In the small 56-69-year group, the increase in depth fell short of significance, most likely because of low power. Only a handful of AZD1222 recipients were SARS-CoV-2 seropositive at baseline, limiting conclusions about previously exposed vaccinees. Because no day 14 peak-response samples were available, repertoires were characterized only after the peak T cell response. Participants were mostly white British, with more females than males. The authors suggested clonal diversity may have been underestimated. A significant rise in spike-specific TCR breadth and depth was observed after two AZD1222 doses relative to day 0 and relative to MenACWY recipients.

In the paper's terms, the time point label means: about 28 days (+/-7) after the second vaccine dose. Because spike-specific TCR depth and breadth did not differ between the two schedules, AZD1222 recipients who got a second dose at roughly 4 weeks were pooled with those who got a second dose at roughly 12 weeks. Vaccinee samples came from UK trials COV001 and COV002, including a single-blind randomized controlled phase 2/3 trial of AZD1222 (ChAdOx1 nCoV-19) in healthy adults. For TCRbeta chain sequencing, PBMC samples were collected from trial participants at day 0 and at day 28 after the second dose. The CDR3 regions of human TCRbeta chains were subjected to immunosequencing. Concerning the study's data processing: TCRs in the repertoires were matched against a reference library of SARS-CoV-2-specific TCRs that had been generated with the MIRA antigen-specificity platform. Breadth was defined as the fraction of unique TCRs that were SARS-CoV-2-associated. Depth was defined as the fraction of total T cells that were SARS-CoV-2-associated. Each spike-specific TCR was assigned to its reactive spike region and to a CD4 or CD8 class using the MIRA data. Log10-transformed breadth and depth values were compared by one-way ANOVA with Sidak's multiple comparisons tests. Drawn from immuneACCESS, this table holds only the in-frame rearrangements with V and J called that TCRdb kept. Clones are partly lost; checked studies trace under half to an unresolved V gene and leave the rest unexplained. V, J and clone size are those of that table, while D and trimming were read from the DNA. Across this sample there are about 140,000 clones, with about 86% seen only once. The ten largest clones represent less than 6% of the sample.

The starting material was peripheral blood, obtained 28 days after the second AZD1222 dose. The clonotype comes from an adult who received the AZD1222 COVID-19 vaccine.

The CDR3 here reads CASSLPGQGINYGYTF. At the DNA level, the sequence is TGTGCCAGTAGTCTCCCGGGACAGGGAATAAACTATGGCTACACCTTC. In this chain, TRBV19 is recombined with TRBJ1-2, with 9 middle bases fitting TRBD1. Spanning cysteine to phenylalanine, the CDR3 consists of 16 amino acids. Of the read, only the CDR3 DNA is kept; its 48 bases are in frame from base 1. Unmatched junction bases come to 9, with V trimmed by 5 bases and J by 2 bases. For CDR1 and CDR2, the germline V gene (reference sequence) lists LNHDA and SQIVND.